Listed here are 8 T cell receptor beta chains from one sample, sequenced in a study of CD8 T cells in ankylosing spondylitis. TCRdb reprocessed the 5' RACE reads with MiXCR, giving one entry per CDR3 protein. This table has about 36,000 distinct CDR3 sequences, around an eighth appearing once. The sample comprised synovial fluid, either unsorted or a sorted T cell fraction (not recorded which). The receptors come from a male donor with ankylosing spondylitis.

This clonotype was counted between two and nine times. The chain carries TRBV27 and TRBJ1-2, with TRBD1 as a possible D gene (5 bases). Germline CDR1 is MNHEY and CDR2 is SMNVEV (reference sequence). This CDR3 is built from 13 residues. Between the trimmed V and J ends, which lost 2 bases and 6 bases, there was a span of 10 bases. The CDR3 DNA is TGTGCCAGCAGTTTAATTAGGGGTAATGGCTACACCTTC. Encoded protein: CASSLIRGNGYTF.

In its sample, this clonotype was seen many times. The genes are TRBV3-1 and TRBJ1-5; D is unresolved. The CDR3 contains 14 residues. Germline V gene sequence: CDR1 LGHDT, CDR2 YNNKEL (reference sequence). Trimming took off 1 base at V and 4 bases at J, with 8 bases between the two ends. The DNA of the CDR3 is TGTGCCAGCAGCCAAGGACGGGCAAATCAGCCCCAGCATTTT. Its protein product is CASSQGRANQPQHF. Filled out from reference TRBV3-1 and TRBJ1-5, the complete variable domain reads DTAVSQTPKYLVTQMGNDKSIKCEQNLGHDTMYWYKQDSKKFLKIMFSYNNKELIINETVPNRFSPKSPDKAHLNLHINSLELGDSAVYFCASSQGRANQPQHFGDGTRLSIL.

This clonotype was seen a handful of times. The chain is built from TRBV24-1 and TRBJ1-6; maybe TRBD1 (6 bases). The CDR3 has 13 residues. V lost 6 bases and J 10 bases, leaving 12 bases between the germline ends. Germline CDR1 reads KGHDR; CDR2 reads SFDVKD. The CDR3 coding sequence is TGTGCCACCAGTATAGGGGGTGGCTCACCCCTCCACTTT. Its translation is CATSIGGGSPLHF.

In its sample, this clonotype was seen many times. This rearrangement joins TRBV10-3 to TRBJ2-7; weak D call: TRBD2 (7 bases). The CDR3 is 11 residues long. The V and J ends lost 6 bases and 6 bases respectively, with 9 bases between them. Per germline, CDR1 ENHRY and CDR2 SYGVKD. CDR3 coding DNA: TGTGCCATCAGGAGGGGGGGCGAGCAGTACTTC. Translation gives CAIRRGGEQYF.

The J gene is TRBJ1-3, the V gene TRBV6-5; D call uncertain. This CDR3 region has 14 residues. The germline gives CDR1 MNHEY, CDR2 SVGAGI. The germline V and J ends were trimmed by 2 bases and 0 bases, with 5 bases remaining between them. CDR3 in amino acids: CASSYGDSGNTIYF. The CDR3 coding sequence is TGTGCCAGCAGTTACGGGGACTCTGGAAACACCATATATTTT.

This clonotype has ten or more counts. The rearrangement joins TRBV15 to TRBJ2-6; D uncertain. Looked up from germline, CDR1 is LNHNV and CDR2 is YYDKDF (reference sequence). This CDR3 spans 16 amino acids. V gave up 0 bases and J gave up 0 bases, with 6 bases separating them. For the CDR3, the DNA is TGTGCCACCAGCAGAGAAGGTAACTCTGGGGCCAACGTCCTGACTTTC. It specifies CATSREGNSGANVLTF.

This sequence joins TRBV7-2 and TRBJ2-7, with 7 bases identical to TRBD2. The CDR3 extends over 14 amino acids. Germline V gene lookup returns CDR1 SGHTA and CDR2 FQGNSA. V trimming: 4 bases; J trimming: 7 bases; junction bases outside the gene matches: 10. CDR3 sequence: CASSSSRLAREQYF. The CDR3 coding sequence is TGTGCCAGCAGCTCATCAAGACTAGCCAGGGAGCAGTACTTC.

This clonotype was observed many times. This chain links TRBV28 with TRBJ1-5, with 7 bases identical to TRBD1. CDR1 and CDR2 (germline): MDHEN, SYDVKM. This CDR3 has 16 residues. The V gene end was trimmed by 3 bases and the J gene end by 7 bases; junction bases not matched to a gene: 12. The CDR3 DNA follows: TGTGCCAGCAGTTTTAGTGGCAGGGGGTTTAGACAGCCCCAGCATTTT. The encoded protein is CASSFSGRGFRQPQHF.